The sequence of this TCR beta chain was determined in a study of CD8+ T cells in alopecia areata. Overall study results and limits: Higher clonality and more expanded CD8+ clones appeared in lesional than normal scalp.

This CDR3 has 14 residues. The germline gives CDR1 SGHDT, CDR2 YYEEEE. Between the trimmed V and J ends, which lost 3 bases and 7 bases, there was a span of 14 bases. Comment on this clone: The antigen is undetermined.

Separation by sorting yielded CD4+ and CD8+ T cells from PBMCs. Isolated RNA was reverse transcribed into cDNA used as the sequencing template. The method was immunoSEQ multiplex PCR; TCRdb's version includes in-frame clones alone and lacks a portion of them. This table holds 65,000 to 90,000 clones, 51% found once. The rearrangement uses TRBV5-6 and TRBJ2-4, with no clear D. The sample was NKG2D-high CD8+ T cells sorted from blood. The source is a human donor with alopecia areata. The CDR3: CASSSGLERNIQYF. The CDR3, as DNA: TGTGCCAGCAGCTCGGGCTTGGAACGGAACATTCAGTACTTC.